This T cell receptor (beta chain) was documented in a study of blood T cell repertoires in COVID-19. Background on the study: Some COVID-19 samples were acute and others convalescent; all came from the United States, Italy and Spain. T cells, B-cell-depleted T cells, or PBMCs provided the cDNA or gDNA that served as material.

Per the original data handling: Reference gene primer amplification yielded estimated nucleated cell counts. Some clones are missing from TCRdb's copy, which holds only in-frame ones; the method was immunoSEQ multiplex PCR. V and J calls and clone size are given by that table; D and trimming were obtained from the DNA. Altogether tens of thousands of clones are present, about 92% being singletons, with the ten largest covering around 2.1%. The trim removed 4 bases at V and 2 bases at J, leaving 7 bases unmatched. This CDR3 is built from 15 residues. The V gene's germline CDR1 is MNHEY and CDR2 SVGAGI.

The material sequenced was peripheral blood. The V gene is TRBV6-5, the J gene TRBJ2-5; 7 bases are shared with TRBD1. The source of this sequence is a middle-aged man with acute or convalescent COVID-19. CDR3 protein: CASSSFSGQQETQYF. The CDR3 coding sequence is TGTGCCAGCAGTTCTTTCTCGGGACAGCAAGAGACCCAGTACTTC.